This T cell receptor beta chain originates from a study of vaccination and CD4 T cells after COVID-19. Whole-study context: Typically, post-vaccine samples were obtained a median 72 days after dose two, within a range of 14 to 241.

Specified treatment: roughly 10-day PBMC culture with coronavirus spike peptide pools or control peptides (ViraFEST assay). Collection of the unexposed donor's CD4+ T cells took place before the COVID-19 pandemic (2011-2018). Cultured CD4+ T cell DNA underwent sequencing with the Oncomine TCR Beta short-read assay. From CD4+ T cells that had been cultured, genomic DNA was extracted. TCRdb reanalysed the PCR reads using MiXCR and keeps one entry per CDR3 protein. The repertoire holds approximately 3,700 distinct CDR3 sequences, 20% to 25% seen once, with about 15% in the top ten. Trimming took 0 bases from V and 3 from J; bases not matched to a gene: 6. In germline, CDR1 is SGHTS, CDR2 YDEGEE. The CDR3 runs to 18 residues. This clonotype was observed once. Its antigen is unidentified.

This chain uses TRBV5-8 with TRBJ2-1; 13 nucleotides line up with TRBD2. Sequencing was performed on CD4+ T cells from blood, cultured in vitro. The source of this sequence is a human donor in good health. CDR3 region: CASSLVGTSGALYNEQFF. The CDR3 region has the DNA TGTGCCAGCAGCTTGGTCGGGACTAGCGGGGCGCTCTACAATGAGCAGTTCTTC.